The present TCR beta chain was sequenced within a study of cytomegalovirus exposure and HLA in healthy donors. Study overall: Within the Caucasian-associated ancestry cluster were 65% to 85% of the roughly 360 genotyped donors.

The PCR made use of 60 Vbeta and 13 Jbeta primers. How the authors handled the data: The count from a later analysis was 70 million to 85 million unique TCR beta chains, some 11 million of them shared. Method: immunoSEQ multiplex PCR; TCRdb's copy keeps in-frame clones and lacks some. V, J and clone size derive from that table, while D and trimming were established from the DNA sequence. The table includes 220,000 or so clones, almost 80% detected once. With V trimmed by 1 base and J by 5 bases, 11 bases remained unmatched. In germline, CDR1 is SGHRS, CDR2 YFSETQ. CDR3 length: 16 amino acids. The chain uses TRBV5-1 and TRBJ2-5, with 7 bases aligning to TRBD2. The sample consisted of PBMCs. This sequence was found in a male donor in good health and CMV-seronegative. CDR3 nucleotides: TGCGCCAGCAGCTTGTCCGGCAGCGCGGGAGTTGAGACCCAGTACTTC. Its protein is CASSLSGSAGVETQYF. The whole variable domain, remainder taken from reference TRBV5-1 and TRBJ2-5, is KAGVTQTPRYLIKTRGQQVTLSCSPISGHRSVSWYQQTPGQGLQFLFEYFSETQRNKGNFPGRFSGRQFSNSRSEMNVSTLELGDSALYLCASSLSGSAGVETQYFGPGTRLLVL.